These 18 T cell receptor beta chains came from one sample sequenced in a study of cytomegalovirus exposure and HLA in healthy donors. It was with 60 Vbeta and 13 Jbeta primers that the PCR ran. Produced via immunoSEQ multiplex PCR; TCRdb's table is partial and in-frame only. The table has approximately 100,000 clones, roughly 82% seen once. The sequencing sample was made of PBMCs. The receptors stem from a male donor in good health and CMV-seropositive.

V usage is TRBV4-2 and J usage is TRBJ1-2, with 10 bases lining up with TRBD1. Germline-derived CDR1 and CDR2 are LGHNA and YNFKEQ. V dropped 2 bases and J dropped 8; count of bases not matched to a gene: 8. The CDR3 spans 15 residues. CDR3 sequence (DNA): TGTGCCAGCAGCCAAACCCGGACAGGGGGGGTAGGCTACACCTTC. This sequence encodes CASSQTRTGGVGYTF.

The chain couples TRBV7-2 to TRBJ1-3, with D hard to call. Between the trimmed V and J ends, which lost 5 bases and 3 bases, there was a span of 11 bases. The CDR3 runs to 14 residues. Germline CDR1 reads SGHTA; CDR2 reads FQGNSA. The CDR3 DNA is TGTGCCAGCAGCCCGGGGAGGGATGGAAACACCATATATTTT. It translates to CASSPGRDGNTIYF.

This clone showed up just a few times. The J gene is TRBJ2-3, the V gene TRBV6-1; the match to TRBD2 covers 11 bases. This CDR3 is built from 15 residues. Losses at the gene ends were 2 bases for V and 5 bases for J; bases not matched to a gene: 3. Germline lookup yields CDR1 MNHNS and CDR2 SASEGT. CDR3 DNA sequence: TGTGCCAGCAGTGAAACTAGCGGGGGAGTAGATACGCAGTATTTT. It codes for CASSETSGGVDTQYF.

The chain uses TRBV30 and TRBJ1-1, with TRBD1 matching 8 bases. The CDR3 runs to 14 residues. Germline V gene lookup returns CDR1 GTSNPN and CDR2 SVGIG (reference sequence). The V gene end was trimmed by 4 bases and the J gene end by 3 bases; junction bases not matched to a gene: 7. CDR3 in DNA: TGTGCCTGGACTAAGGACAGGGCGGACACTGAAGCTTTCTTT. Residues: CAWTKDRADTEAFF.

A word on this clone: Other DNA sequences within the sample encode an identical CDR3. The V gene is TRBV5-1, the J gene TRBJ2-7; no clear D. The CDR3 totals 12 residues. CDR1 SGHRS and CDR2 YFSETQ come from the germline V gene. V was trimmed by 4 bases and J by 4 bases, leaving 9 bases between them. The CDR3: CASSRPGYEQYF. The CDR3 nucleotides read TGCGCCAGCAGCCGCCCGGGTTACGAGCAGTACTTC.

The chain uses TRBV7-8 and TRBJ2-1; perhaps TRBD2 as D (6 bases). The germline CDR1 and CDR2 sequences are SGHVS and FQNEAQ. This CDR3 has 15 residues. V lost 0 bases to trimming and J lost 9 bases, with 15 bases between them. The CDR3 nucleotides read TGTGCCAGCAGCTTAGCGGCTCGGCTGGGGGGTGAGCAGTTCTTC. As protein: CASSLAARLGGEQFF.

The CDR3 nucleotides are TGTGCCAGCACCATTAGGCTAGCGGACAGAGATACGCAGTATTTT. Amino acid sequence: CASTIRLADRDTQYF. The chain has TRBV5-6 and TRBJ2-3, with D possibly matching TRBD2 (7 bases). CDR1 and CDR2 from the germline V gene are SGHDT and YYEEEE. With 6 bases removed from V and 5 bases from J, the gap between germline ends came to 19 bases. The CDR3 is 15 amino acids. Full variable domain (missing parts from reference TRBV5-6 and TRBJ2-3): DAGVTQSPTHLIKTRGQQVTLRCSPKSGHDTVSWYQQALGQGPQFIFQYYEEEERQRGNFPDRFSGHQFPNYSSELNVNALLLGDSALYLCASTIRLADRDTQYFGPGTRLTVL.

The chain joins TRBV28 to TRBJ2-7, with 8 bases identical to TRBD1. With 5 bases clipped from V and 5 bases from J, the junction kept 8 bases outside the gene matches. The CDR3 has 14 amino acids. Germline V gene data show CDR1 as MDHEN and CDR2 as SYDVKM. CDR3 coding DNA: TGTGCCAGCAGTCCAGGACAGGGCGGCAACGAGCAGTACTTC. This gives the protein CASSPGQGGNEQYF.

The CDR3 protein is CSVEGTAITNYGYTF. The CDR3 nucleotides are TGCAGCGTTGAGGGGACAGCCATTACTAACTATGGCTACACCTTC. This chain connects TRBV29-1 to TRBJ1-2, with 7 bases lining up with TRBD1. The CDR3 is made up of 15 amino acids. Germline trimming cut 3 bases from V and 0 bases from J; bases unmatched to any gene: 7. Germline CDR1 SQVTM, CDR2 ANQGSEA.

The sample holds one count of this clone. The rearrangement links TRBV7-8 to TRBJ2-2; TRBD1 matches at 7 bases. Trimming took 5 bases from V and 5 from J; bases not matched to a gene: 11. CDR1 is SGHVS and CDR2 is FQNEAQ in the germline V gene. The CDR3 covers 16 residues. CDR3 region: CASSRTRQGGTGELFF. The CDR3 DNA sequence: TGTGCCAGCAGCCGCACAAGACAGGGTGGGACCGGGGAGCTGTTTTTT.

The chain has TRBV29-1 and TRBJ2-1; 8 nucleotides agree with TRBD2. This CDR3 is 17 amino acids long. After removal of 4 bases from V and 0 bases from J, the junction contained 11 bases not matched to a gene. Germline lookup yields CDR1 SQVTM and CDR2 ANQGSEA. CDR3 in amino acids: CSVARSGTLSSYNEQFF. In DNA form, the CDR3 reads TGCAGCGTTGCCCGTAGCGGGACCTTGAGCTCCTACAATGAGCAGTTCTTC.

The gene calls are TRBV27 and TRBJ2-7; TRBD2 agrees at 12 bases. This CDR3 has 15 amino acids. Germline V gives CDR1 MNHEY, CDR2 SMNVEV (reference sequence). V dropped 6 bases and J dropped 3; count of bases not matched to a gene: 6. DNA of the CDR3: TGTGCCAGCAGGACTAGCGGGAGAGGGCACTACGAGCAGTACTTC. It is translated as CASRTSGRGHYEQYF.

The CDR3 DNA reads as TGTGCCAGCAGCGTAGCCGGGAAAACGCAGTATTTT. Amino acids: CASSVAGKTQYF. J is TRBJ2-3 and V is TRBV9; tentative D call: TRBD2 (5 bases). Looked up from germline, CDR1 is SGDLS and CDR2 is YYNGEE. The V gene lost 0 bases and the J gene lost 9 bases, with 8 bases spanning the gap. The CDR3 consists of 12 residues.

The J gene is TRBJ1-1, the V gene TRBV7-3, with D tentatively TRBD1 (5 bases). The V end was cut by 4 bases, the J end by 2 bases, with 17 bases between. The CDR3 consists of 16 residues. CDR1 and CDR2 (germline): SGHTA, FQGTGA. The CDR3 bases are TGTGCCAGCAGCTCATATCCCACGACAGCAAACACTGAAGCTTTCTTT. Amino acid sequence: CASSSYPTTANTEAFF.

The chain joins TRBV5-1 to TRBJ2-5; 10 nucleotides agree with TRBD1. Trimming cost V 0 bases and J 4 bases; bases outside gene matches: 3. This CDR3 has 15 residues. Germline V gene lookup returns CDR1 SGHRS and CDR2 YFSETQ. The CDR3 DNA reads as TGCGCCAGCAGCTTGGGGGGACAGGGGACAGAGACCCAGTACTTC. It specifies CASSLGGQGTETQYF. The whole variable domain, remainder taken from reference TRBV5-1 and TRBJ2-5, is KAGVTQTPRYLIKTRGQQVTLSCSPISGHRSVSWYQQTPGQGLQFLFEYFSETQRNKGNFPGRFSGRQFSNSRSEMNVSTLELGDSALYLCASSLGGQGTETQYFGPGTRLLVL.

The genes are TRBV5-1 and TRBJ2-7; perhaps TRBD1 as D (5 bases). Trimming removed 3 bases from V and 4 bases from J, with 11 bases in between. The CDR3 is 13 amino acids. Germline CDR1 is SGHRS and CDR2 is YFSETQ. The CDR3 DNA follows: TGCGCCAGCAGCTACCCACAGGCGTACGAGCAGTACTTC. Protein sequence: CASSYPQAYEQYF. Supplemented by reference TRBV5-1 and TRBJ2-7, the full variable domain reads KAGVTQTPRYLIKTRGQQVTLSCSPISGHRSVSWYQQTPGQGLQFLFEYFSETQRNKGNFPGRFSGRQFSNSRSEMNVSTLELGDSALYLCASSYPQAYEQYFGPGTRLTVT.

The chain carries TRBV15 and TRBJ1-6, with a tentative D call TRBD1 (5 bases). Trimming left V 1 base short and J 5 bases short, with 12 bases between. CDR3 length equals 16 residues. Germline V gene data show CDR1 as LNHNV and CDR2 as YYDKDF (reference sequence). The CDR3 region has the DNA TGTGCCACCAGCAGAGGCGGGGGTTCCGATAATTCACCCCTCCACTTT. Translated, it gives CATSRGGGSDNSPLHF. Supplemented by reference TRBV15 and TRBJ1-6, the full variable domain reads DAMVIQNPRYQVTQFGKPVTLSCSQTLNHNVMYWYQQKSSQAPKLLFHYYDKDFNNEADTPDNFQSRRPNTSFCFLDIRSPGLGDTAMYLCATSRGGGSDNSPLHFGNGTRLTVT.

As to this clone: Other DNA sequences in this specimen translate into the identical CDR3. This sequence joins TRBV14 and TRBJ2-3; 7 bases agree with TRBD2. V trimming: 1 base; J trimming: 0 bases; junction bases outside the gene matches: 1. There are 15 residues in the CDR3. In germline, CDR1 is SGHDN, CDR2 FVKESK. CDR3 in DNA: TGTGCCAGCAGCCAAGGGACTAGGAGCACAGATACGCAGTATTTT. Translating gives CASSQGTRSTDTQYF.